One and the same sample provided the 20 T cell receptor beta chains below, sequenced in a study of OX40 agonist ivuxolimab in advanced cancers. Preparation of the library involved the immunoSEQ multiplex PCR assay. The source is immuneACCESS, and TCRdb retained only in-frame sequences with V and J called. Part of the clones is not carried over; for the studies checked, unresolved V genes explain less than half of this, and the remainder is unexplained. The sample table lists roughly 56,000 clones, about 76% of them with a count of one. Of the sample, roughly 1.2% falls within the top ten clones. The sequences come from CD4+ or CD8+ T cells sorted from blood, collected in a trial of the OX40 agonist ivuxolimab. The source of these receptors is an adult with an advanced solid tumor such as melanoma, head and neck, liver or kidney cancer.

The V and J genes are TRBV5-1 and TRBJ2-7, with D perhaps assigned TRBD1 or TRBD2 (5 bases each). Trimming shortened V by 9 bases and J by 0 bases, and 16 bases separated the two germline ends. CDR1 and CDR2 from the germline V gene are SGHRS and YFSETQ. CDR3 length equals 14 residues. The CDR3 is CATRDGASSYEQYF. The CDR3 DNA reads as TGCGCCACCCGGGACGGCGCAAGCTCCTACGAGCAGTACTTC.

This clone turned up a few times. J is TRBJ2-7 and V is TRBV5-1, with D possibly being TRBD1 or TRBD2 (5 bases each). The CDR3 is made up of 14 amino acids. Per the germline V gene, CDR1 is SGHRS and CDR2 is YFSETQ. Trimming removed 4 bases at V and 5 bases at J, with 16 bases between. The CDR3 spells CASSLGPTRDEQYF. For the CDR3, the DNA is TGCGCCAGCAGCCTGGGACCCACTAGGGACGAGCAGTACTTC.

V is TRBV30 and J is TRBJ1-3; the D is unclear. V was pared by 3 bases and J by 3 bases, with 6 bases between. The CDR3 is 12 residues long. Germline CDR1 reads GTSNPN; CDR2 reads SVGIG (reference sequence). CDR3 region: CAWRLNGNTIYF. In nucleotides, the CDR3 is TGTGCCTGGAGGTTAAATGGAAACACCATATATTTT. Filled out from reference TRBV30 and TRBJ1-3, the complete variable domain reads SQTIHQWPATLVQPVGSPLSLECTVEGTSNPNLYWYRQAAGRGLQLLFYSVGIGQISSEVPQNLSASRPQDRQFILSSKKLLLSDSGFYLCAWRLNGNTIYFGEGSWLTVV.

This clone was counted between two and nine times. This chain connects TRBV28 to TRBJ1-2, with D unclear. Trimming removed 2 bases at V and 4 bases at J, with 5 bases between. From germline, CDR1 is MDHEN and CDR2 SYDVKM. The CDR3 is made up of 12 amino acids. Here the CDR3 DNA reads TGTGCCAGCAGTTTAGGTACCTATGGCTACACCTTC. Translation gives CASSLGTYGYTF.

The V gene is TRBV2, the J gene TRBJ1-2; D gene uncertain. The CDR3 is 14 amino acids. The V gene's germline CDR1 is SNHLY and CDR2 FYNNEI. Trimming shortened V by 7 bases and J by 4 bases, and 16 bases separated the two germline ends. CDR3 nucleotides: TGTGCCAGCATCTTTTCTCCTGAGAGCTATGGCTACACCTTC. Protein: CASIFSPESYGYTF.

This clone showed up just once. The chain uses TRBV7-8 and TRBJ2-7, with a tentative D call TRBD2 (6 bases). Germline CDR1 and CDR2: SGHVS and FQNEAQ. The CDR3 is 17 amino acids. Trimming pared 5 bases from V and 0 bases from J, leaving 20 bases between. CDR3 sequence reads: CASSPRTLVGGSYEQYF. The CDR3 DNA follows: TGTGCCAGCAGCCCAAGAACACTAGTCGGGGGCTCCTACGAGCAGTACTTC.

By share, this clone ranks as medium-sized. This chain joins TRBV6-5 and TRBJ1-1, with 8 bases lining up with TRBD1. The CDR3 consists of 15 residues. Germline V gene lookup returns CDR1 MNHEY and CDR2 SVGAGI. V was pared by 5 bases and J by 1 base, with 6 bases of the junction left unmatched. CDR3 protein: CASSTDRGWNTEAFF. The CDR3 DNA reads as TGTGCCAGCAGTACCGACAGGGGTTGGAACACTGAAGCTTTCTTT.

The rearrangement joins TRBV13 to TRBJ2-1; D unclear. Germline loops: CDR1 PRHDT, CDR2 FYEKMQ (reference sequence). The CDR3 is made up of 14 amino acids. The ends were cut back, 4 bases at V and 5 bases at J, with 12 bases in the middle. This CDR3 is CASSSLWRDNEQFF. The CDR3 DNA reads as TGTGCCAGCAGCTCCCTATGGCGCGACAATGAGCAGTTCTTC.

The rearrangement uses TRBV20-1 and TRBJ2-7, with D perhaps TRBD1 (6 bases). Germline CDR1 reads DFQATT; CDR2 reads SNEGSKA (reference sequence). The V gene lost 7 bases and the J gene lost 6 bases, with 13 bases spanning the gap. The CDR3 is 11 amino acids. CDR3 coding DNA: TGCAGTGTCGACAGGCAAGTCGAGCAGTACTTC. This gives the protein CSVDRQVEQYF.

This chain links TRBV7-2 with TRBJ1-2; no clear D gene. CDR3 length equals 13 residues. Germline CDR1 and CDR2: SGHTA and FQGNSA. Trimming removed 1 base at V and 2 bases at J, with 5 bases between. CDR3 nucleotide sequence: TGTGCCAGCAGCTTAGAGTGGAACTATGGCTACACCTTC. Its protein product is CASSLEWNYGYTF.

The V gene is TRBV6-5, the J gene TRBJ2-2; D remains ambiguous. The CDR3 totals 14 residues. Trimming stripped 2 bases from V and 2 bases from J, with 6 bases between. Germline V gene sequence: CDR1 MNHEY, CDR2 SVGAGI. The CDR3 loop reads CASSYGINTGELFF. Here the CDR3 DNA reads TGTGCCAGCAGTTACGGGATAAACACCGGGGAGCTGTTTTTT.

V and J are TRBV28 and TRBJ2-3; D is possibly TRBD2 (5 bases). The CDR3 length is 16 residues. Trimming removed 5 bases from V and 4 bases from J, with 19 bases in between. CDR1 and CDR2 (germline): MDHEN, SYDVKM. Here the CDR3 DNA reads TGTGCCAGCAGTCCCACGGATCAGCGGATTGCAGATACGCAGTATTTT. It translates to CASSPTDQRIADTQYF. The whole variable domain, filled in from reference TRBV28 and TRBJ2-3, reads DVKVTQSSRYLVKRTGEKVFLECVQDMDHENMFWYRQDPGLGLRLIYFSYDVKMKEKGDIPEGYSVSREKKERFSLILESASTNQTSMYLCASSPTDQRIADTQYFGPGTRLTVL.

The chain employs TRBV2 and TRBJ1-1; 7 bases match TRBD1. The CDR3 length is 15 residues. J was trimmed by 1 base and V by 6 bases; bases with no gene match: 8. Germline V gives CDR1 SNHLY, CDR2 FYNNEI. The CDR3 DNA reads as TGTGCCAGCAGCCCGGGACAGCGAAAGAACACTGAAGCTTTCTTT. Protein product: CASSPGQRKNTEAFF.

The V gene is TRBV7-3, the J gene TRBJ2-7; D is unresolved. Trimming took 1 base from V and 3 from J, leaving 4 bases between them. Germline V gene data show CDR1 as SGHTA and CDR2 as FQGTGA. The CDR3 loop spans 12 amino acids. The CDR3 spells CASSLRGYEQYF. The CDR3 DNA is TGTGCCAGCAGCTTAAGGGGCTACGAGCAGTACTTC.

This CDR3 reads CASSQVGAETQYF. The DNA for the CDR3 is TGTGCCAGCAGCCAAGTTGGGGCAGAGACCCAGTACTTC. The genes are TRBV14 and TRBJ2-5; tentative D call: TRBD1 (5 bases). Trimming shortened V by 1 base and J by 4 bases, and 7 bases separated the two germline ends. Germline values: CDR1 SGHDN, CDR2 FVKESK. This CDR3 region has 13 residues.

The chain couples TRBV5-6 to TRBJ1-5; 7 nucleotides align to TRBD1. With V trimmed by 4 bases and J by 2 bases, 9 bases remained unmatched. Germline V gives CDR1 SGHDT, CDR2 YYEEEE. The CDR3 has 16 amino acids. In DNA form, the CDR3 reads TGTGCCAGCAGCAAACAGGGGATACGGGGCAATCAGCCCCAGCATTTT. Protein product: CASSKQGIRGNQPQHF.

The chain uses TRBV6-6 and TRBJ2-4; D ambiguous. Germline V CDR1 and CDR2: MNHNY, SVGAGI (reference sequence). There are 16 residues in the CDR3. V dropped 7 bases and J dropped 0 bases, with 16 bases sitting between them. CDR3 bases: TGTGCCAGCAACCCCGGACGGTCTCTAGCCAAAAACATTCAGTACTTC. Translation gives CASNPGRSLAKNIQYF.

The DNA for the CDR3 is TGTGCCAGCCAGGGACTAGCGGGAGGTGCCGGGGGGACCCAGTACTTC. This sequence encodes CASQGLAGGAGGTQYF. This chain joins TRBV27 and TRBJ2-5; 15 nucleotides match TRBD2. Germline CDR1 is MNHEY and CDR2 is SMNVEV (reference sequence). The ends lost 8 bases at V and 7 bases at J; junction bases unmatched: 11. The CDR3 covers 16 residues.

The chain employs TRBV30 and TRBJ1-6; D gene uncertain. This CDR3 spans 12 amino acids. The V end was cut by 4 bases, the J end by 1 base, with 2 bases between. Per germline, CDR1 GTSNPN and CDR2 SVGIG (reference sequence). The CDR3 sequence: CAWNSYNSPLHF. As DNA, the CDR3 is TGTGCCTGGAATTCCTATAATTCACCCCTCCACTTT. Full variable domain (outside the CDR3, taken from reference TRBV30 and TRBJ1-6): SQTIHQWPATLVQPVGSPLSLECTVEGTSNPNLYWYRQAAGRGLQLLFYSVGIGQISSEVPQNLSASRPQDRQFILSSKKLLLSDSGFYLCAWNSYNSPLHFGNGTRLTVT.

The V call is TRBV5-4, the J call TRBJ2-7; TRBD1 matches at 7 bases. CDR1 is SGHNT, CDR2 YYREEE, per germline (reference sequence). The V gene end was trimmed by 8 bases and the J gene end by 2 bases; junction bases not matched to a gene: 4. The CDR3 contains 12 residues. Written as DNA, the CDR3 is TGTGCCAGTAGGGGACAGACCTACGAGCAGTACTTC. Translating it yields CASRGQTYEQYF.